The T cell receptor (beta chain) described here comes from a study of T cell changes during pregnancy in multiple sclerosis. Details on this clone: One end of the junction fails to match germline, which may point to a read error.

The table came from immunoSEQ multiplex PCR; TCRdb's copy has only in-frame clones and leaves some out. The sample carries approximately 61,000 clones, about nine tenths recorded once. The germline V gene has CDR1 SGHDT and CDR2 YYEEEE. This CDR3 is 12 amino acids long. The TCR comes from a female donor in good health, enrolled as a control in a pregnancy study. The material was peripheral blood, obtained in the first trimester of pregnancy. This chain links TRBV5-6 with TRBJ2-5; tentatively, D is TRBD1 (6 bases). For the CDR3, the DNA is TGTGCCAGCAGGTCACCCGGACAGCCCAAACACTTC. This gives the protein CASRSPGQPKHF.